This entry lists 26 T cell receptor beta chains sequenced from one sample in a study of T cell responses to AZD1222 COVID-19 vaccine. Sequenced by immunoSEQ multiplex PCR; TCRdb stores in-frame clones only, minus some. The profile shows 150,000 or so clones, roughly nine tenths of them singletons. Sample: peripheral blood, taken on day 0 of AZD1222 vaccination. Every receptor here comes from an adult in good health.

Of note for this clone: The same CDR3 is also encoded by other DNA sequences in this sample. The chain is built from TRBV9 and TRBJ1-1, with TRBD1 as a possible D gene (6 bases). CDR1 is SGDLS, CDR2 YYNGEE, per germline. V was trimmed by 2 bases and J by 0 bases, leaving 8 bases between them. The CDR3 length is 14 residues. CDR3 residues: CASSVGQMNTEAFF. DNA for the CDR3: TGTGCCAGCAGCGTTGGACAGATGAACACTGAAGCTTTCTTT.

The chain couples TRBV30 to TRBJ1-1; D gene unclear. The CDR3 sequence is 12 residues long. V lost 2 bases and J lost 3, with 7 bases in between. The germline V gene has CDR1 GTSNPN and CDR2 SVGIG (reference sequence). CDR3 nucleotides: TGTGCCTGGAGTAACGGCGACACTGAAGCTTTCTTT. Translated, it gives CAWSNGDTEAFF.

The chain is built from TRBV30 and TRBJ2-1; D uncertain. V lost 3 bases and J 0 bases, leaving 9 bases between the germline ends. The germline CDR1 and CDR2 sequences are GTSNPN and SVGIG (reference sequence). This CDR3 is 14 amino acids long. CDR3 sequence reads: CAWRLISSYNEQFF. In DNA form, the CDR3 reads TGTGCCTGGAGACTTATAAGCTCCTACAATGAGCAGTTCTTC.

This rearrangement joins TRBV28 to TRBJ1-1; 7 bases fit TRBD1. V shed 4 bases, J shed 10 bases, and the junction held 9 bases outside the gene matches. The germline gives CDR1 MDHEN, CDR2 SYDVKM. This CDR3 is built from 13 residues. The CDR3 loop is CASSSTGAKVAFF. As DNA, the CDR3 is TGTGCCAGCAGTTCAACAGGGGCAAAAGTAGCTTTCTTT.

The chain couples TRBV7-3 to TRBJ2-3; 10 positions agree with TRBD2. CDR3 length: 16 amino acids. Germline V gene lookup returns CDR1 SGHTA and CDR2 FQGTGA. Germline trimming cut 5 bases from V and 0 bases from J; bases unmatched to any gene: 5. CDR3 DNA: TGTGCCAGCAGCCCGGGGACTAGCGAAAGCACAGATACGCAGTATTTT. Its translation: CASSPGTSESTDTQYF.

The rearrangement joins TRBV19 to TRBJ2-1; D perhaps matches TRBD2 (6 bases). The CDR3 loop spans 18 amino acids. Germline values: CDR1 LNHDA, CDR2 SQIVND (reference sequence). V lost 8 bases and J lost 0, with 23 bases in between. The CDR3: CASGSGGLRPSSYNEQFF. CDR3 in DNA: TGTGCCAGTGGAAGTGGGGGACTGCGGCCGAGCTCCTACAATGAGCAGTTCTTC.

The CDR3 bases are TGTGCCAGCAGTTTATTCCGGGGGACTAGCACAGATACGCAGTATTTT. This gives the protein CASSLFRGTSTDTQYF. The chain combines TRBV27 with TRBJ2-3; TRBD2 might be the D (6 bases). The CDR3 extends over 16 amino acids. Looked up from germline, CDR1 is MNHEY and CDR2 is SMNVEV (reference sequence). Deletions cut 1 base from V and 0 bases from J, with 11 bases between.

The J gene is TRBJ2-3, the V gene TRBV20-1; TRBD2 matches at 10 bases. Germline values: CDR1 DFQATT, CDR2 SNEGSKA (reference sequence). Trimming cost V 3 bases and J 0 bases; bases outside gene matches: 6. The CDR3 is 16 residues long. The CDR3 protein is CSASALAGASTDTQYF. Here the CDR3 DNA reads TGCAGTGCTAGTGCCCTAGCGGGAGCCAGCACAGATACGCAGTATTTT.

The chain couples TRBV19 to TRBJ2-1; 11 bases agree with TRBD2. This CDR3 spans 15 amino acids. CDR1 and CDR2 (germline): LNHDA, SQIVND (reference sequence). J gave up 6 bases and V 2 bases, and 3 bases lay outside the gene matches. This chain's CDR3 is CASSITSGSPNEQFF. DNA of the CDR3: TGTGCCAGTAGTATAACTAGCGGGAGTCCCAATGAGCAGTTCTTC.

This chain links TRBV7-2 with TRBJ2-5; tentatively, D is TRBD2 (6 bases). Germline V gene lookup returns CDR1 SGHTA and CDR2 FQGNSA. CDR3 length equals 14 residues. V was clipped by 5 bases and J by 4 bases, with 14 bases between them. This CDR3 is CASSKRTGGETQYF. The CDR3 coding sequence is TGTGCCAGCAGCAAACGTACCGGGGGAGAGACCCAGTACTTC.

The chain joins TRBV9 to TRBJ2-3; 7 bases match TRBD1. Germline trimming cut 2 bases from V and 2 bases from J; bases unmatched to any gene: 5. The CDR3 consists of 15 residues. CDR1 is SGDLS, CDR2 YYNGEE, per germline. DNA of the CDR3: TGTGCCAGCAGCGTCGGGACAGAAGTCACAGATACGCAGTATTTT. This encodes CASSVGTEVTDTQYF.

This chain joins TRBV11-2 and TRBJ1-1; D is unclear. The CDR3 contains 14 residues. V lost 4 bases and J 0 bases, leaving 9 bases between the germline ends. Germline V gene data show CDR1 as SGHAT and CDR2 as FQNNGV. This CDR3 is CASSSTNLNTEAFF. The CDR3 coding sequence is TGTGCCAGCAGCTCGACAAATTTGAACACTGAAGCTTTCTTT.

The chain joins TRBV5-1 to TRBJ1-6, with D possibly TRBD1 on 5 matching bases. The germline CDR1 and CDR2 sequences are SGHRS and YFSETQ. The CDR3 spans 14 residues. V was trimmed by 3 bases and J by 10 bases, leaving 14 bases between them. CDR3 nucleotides: TGCGCCAGCAGCTCACAGGCTCTTTCCTCACCCCTCCACTTT. Translated, it gives CASSSQALSSPLHF.

The V gene is TRBV5-1, the J gene TRBJ1-2; no definite D call. Trimming shortened V by 0 bases and J by 4 bases, and 13 bases separated the two germline ends. The germline V gene encodes CDR1 SGHRS and CDR2 YFSETQ. The CDR3 consists of 15 residues. CDR3 region: CASSLDSEGSYGYTF. In nucleotides, the CDR3 is TGCGCCAGCAGCTTGGATAGCGAGGGCAGCTATGGCTACACCTTC.

The chain has TRBV7-9 and TRBJ2-4; D remains ambiguous. Germline V gives CDR1 SEHNR, CDR2 FQNEAQ (reference sequence). The V and J ends lost 1 base and 4 bases respectively, with 14 bases between them. CDR3 size: 16 residues. The CDR3 coding sequence is TGTGCCAGCAGCTTAGGTCGGTCCCAGTCAAAAAACATTCAGTACTTC. Amino acid sequence: CASSLGRSQSKNIQYF.

The CDR3 loop is CASSWRLREQYF. In DNA, the CDR3 is TGTGCCAGCAGTTGGCGGTTGAGGGAGCAGTACTTC. V is TRBV5-8 and J is TRBJ2-7; D gene uncertain. V was trimmed by 5 bases and J by 7 bases, leaving 13 bases between them. The CDR3 spans 12 residues. Germline loops: CDR1 SGHTS, CDR2 YDEGEE.

The chain combines TRBV3-1 (or the pseudogene TRBV3-2) with TRBJ1-2; 9 nucleotides agree with TRBD1. This CDR3 is 16 amino acids long. Germline assignment: CDR1 LGHDT and CDR2 YNNKEL (reference sequence). The ends lost 3 bases at V and 9 bases at J; junction bases unmatched: 14. The CDR3 spells CASSQATAGTGIRYTF. DNA of the CDR3: TGTGCCAGCAGCCAGGCAACTGCCGGGACAGGGATACGCTACACCTTC.

This chain links TRBV3-1 (or the pseudogene TRBV3-2) with TRBJ2-1, with 13 bases fitting TRBD2. The CDR3 extends over 17 amino acids. The junction had 7 bases not matched to a gene; V was cut back by 1 base and J by 7 bases. Germline assignment: CDR1 LGHDT and CDR2 YNNKEL (reference sequence). The CDR3 coding sequence is TGTGCCAGCAGCCAAGGGTTACTAGCGGGAGGGCAGAATGAGCAGTTCTTC. This encodes CASSQGLLAGGQNEQFF.

The gene calls are TRBV5-1 and TRBJ1-2; 10 bases line up with TRBD1. CDR3 length: 14 amino acids. J was trimmed by 1 base and V by 7 bases; bases with no gene match: 4. Germline lookup yields CDR1 SGHRS and CDR2 YFSETQ. The CDR3 spells CASSRTGGNYGYTF. The CDR3 nucleotides read TGCGCCAGCTCACGGACAGGGGGTAACTATGGCTACACCTTC.

This sequence joins TRBV27 and TRBJ1-2; D perhaps matches TRBD1 (5 bases). Germline V gene data show CDR1 as MNHEY and CDR2 as SMNVEV (reference sequence). This CDR3 spans 14 amino acids. V dropped 6 bases and J dropped 7 bases, with 18 bases sitting between them. The CDR3 region has the DNA TGTGCCAGCAGCCTTGTTGGGGACCTTGGTGGCTACACCTTC. Translation: CASSLVGDLGGYTF.

The V gene is TRBV30, the J gene TRBJ2-3; TRBD2 might be the D (6 bases). CDR1 and CDR2 from the germline V gene are GTSNPN and SVGIG (reference sequence). This CDR3 contains 16 residues. V was cut by 2 bases and J by 6 bases, with 21 bases left in between. The CDR3: CAWSLGEARRSDTQYF. CDR3 nucleotides: TGTGCCTGGAGTTTAGGGGAGGCTAGGAGGTCGGATACGCAGTATTTT.

The chain has TRBV18 and TRBJ2-1; 9 bases are shared with TRBD2. Trimming removed 0 bases from V and 7 bases from J; junction bases left unmatched: 7. CDR1 KGHSH and CDR2 LQKENI come from the germline V gene. This CDR3 is 16 amino acids long. CDR3: CASSPPLLAGRNEQFF. The CDR3 region has the DNA TGTGCCAGCTCACCACCACTACTAGCGGGTCGGAATGAGCAGTTCTTC.

This sequence joins TRBV6-5 and TRBJ1-1; D is ambiguous. CDR3 size: 14 residues. Trimming took 5 bases from V and 6 from J, leaving 16 bases between them. Germline V CDR1 and CDR2: MNHEY, SVGAGI. CDR3 bases: TGTGCCAGCAGTACCTCGACACCCCCTTCTGAAGCTTTCTTT. This sequence encodes CASSTSTPPSEAFF.

The rearrangement uses TRBV11-2 and TRBJ1-1, with unresolved D. Looked up from germline, CDR1 is SGHAT and CDR2 is FQNNGV. V was pared by 6 bases and J by 0 bases, with 11 bases between. The CDR3 loop spans 14 amino acids. CDR3 amino acids: CASRPLWMNTEAFF. For the CDR3, the DNA is TGTGCCAGCAGGCCACTGTGGATGAACACTGAAGCTTTCTTT.

The gene calls are TRBV12-3 or TRBV12-4 and TRBJ1-1; D uncertain. This CDR3 comprises 13 residues. Trimming took 2 bases from V and 1 from J, leaving 5 bases between them. This chain's CDR3 is CASSLFENTEAFF. The CDR3 DNA sequence: TGTGCCAGCAGTTTATTTGAGAACACTGAAGCTTTCTTT.

The chain employs TRBV19 and TRBJ2-6; D is unresolved. V was pared by 10 bases and J by 1 base, with 20 bases between. The CDR3 extends over 17 amino acids. The germline V gene has CDR1 LNHDA and CDR2 SQIVND (reference sequence). CDR3 sequence reads: CATKAGWLGSGANVLTF. CDR3 in DNA: TGTGCCACAAAGGCCGGTTGGTTGGGGTCTGGGGCCAACGTCCTGACTTTC. Variable domain in full (rest from reference TRBV19 and TRBJ2-6): DGGITQSPKYLFRKEGQNVTLSCEQNLNHDAMYWYRQDPGQGLRLIYYSQIVNDFQKGDIAEGYSVSREKKESFPLTVTSAQKNPTAFYLCATKAGWLGSGANVLTFGAGSRLTVL.